Included here is one T cell receptor beta chain sequence, with context. Its cognate antigen is unknown. Following autologous stem cell transplantation, relapse occurred in every patient, and exposure to brentuximab vedotin varied. Germline V lookup: CDR1 MNHEY, CDR2 SVGAGI. This CDR3 contains 14 residues. After removal of 1 base from V and 10 bases from J, the junction contained 7 bases not matched to a gene. This sample stems from a study of PD-1 blockade in classical Hodgkin lymphoma. The wider study: Nivolumab was given intravenously to patients at 3 mg/kg every 2 weeks. General study findings and limits: CD8+ TCR diversity did not rise significantly by C4D1, unlike CD4+. Reports indicated that newly diagnosed patients had lower baseline TCR diversity than healthy donors did. It was among complete responders that baseline diversity resembled that of newly diagnosed patients.

The table came from immunoSEQ multiplex PCR; TCRdb's copy has only in-frame clones and leaves some out. The sample holds thousands of clones, roughly 80% seen once. This chain joins TRBV6-5 and TRBJ2-1; 7 nucleotides match TRBD1. The clonotype originates from a human donor with classical Hodgkin lymphoma. Specimen: peripheral blood mononuclear cells (PBMCs), collected at baseline. Here the CDR3 DNA reads TGTGCCAGCAGTTACTTCGGACAGGTGCGAGAGCAGTTCTTC. This translates into CASSYFGQVREQFF.